This entry describes one T cell receptor beta chain. These data are taken from a study of OX40 agonist ivuxolimab in advanced cancers. The overall study: Patients receiving dose escalation had hepatocellular carcinoma, melanoma, renal cell or head and neck cancer.

V dropped 1 base and J dropped 5 bases, with 2 bases sitting between them. This CDR3 is 12 amino acids long. Germline loops: CDR1 LNHDA, CDR2 SQIVND (reference sequence). Measured with immunoSEQ multiplex PCR; TCRdb has only the in-frame clones, and not every one. The repertoire holds 70,000 to 90,000 clones, with about nine tenths as singletons. Here the sequenced sample was CD4+ or CD8+ T cells sorted from blood, taken in a trial of the OX40 agonist ivuxolimab. The sequence was collected from an adult with an advanced solid tumor such as melanoma, head and neck, liver or kidney cancer. This sequence joins TRBV19 and TRBJ2-2, with D hard to call. The CDR3 region has the DNA TGTGCCAGTAGTATAGGAACCGGGGAGCTGTTTTTT. It yields the protein CASSIGTGELFF.